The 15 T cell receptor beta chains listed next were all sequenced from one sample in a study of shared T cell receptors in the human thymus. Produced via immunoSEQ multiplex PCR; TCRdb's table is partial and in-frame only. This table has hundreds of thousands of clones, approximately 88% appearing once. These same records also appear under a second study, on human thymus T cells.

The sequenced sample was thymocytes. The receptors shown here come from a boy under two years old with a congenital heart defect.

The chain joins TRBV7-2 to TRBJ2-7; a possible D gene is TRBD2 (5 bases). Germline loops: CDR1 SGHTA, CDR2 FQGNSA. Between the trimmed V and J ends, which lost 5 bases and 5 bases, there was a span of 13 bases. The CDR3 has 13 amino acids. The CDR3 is CASSQDYVDEQYF. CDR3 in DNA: TGTGCCAGCAGCCAAGACTACGTGGACGAGCAGTACTTC.

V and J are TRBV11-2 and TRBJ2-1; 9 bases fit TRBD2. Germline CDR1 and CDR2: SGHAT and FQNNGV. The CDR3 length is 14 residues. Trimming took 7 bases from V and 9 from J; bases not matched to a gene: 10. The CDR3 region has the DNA TGTGCCAGCAATGGGCGGGAGGGGATATCTGAGCAGTTCTTC. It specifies CASNGREGISEQFF.

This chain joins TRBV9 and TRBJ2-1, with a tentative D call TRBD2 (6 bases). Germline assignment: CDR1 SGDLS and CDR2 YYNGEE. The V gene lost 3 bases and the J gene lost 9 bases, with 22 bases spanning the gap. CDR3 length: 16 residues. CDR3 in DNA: TGTGCCAGCAGCGCCCGGGGAGGCGGCCCTCCGAGTGAGCAGTTCTTC. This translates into CASSARGGGPPSEQFF.

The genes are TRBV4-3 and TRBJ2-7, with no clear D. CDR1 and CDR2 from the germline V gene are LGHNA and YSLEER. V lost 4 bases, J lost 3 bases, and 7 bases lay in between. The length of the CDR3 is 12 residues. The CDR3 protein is CASSPLSYEQYF. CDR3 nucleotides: TGCGCCAGCAGCCCCTTGAGCTACGAGCAGTACTTC.

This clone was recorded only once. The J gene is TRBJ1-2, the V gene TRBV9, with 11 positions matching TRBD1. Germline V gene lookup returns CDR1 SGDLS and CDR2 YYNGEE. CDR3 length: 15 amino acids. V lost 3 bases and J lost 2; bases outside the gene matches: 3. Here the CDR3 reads CASSAGDRGNYGYTF. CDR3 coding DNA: TGTGCCAGCAGCGCTGGGGACAGGGGGAACTATGGCTACACCTTC.

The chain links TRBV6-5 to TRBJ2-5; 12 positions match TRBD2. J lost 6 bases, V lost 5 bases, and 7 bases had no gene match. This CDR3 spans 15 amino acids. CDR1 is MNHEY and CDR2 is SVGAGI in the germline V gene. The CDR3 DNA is TGTGCCAGCAGTCCCCTAGCGGGAGGGATGAAGACCCAGTACTTC. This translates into CASSPLAGGMKTQYF.

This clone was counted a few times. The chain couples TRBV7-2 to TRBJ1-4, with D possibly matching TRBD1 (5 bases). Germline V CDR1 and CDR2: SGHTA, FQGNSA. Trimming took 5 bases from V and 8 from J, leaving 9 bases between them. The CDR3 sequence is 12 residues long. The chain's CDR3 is CASSHRGEKLFF. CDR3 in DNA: TGTGCCAGCAGCCACCGGGGGGAAAAACTGTTTTTT.

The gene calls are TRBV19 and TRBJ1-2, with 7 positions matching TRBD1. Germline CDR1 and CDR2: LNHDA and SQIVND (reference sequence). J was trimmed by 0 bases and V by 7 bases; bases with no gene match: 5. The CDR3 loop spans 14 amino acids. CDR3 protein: CASKGAGPNYGYTF. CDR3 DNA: TGTGCCAGTAAGGGGGCAGGTCCTAACTATGGCTACACCTTC.

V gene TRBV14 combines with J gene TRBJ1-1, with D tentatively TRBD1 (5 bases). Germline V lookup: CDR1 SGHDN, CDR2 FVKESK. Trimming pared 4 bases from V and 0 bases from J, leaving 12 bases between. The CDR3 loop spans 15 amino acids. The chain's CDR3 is CASSRRGLMNTEAFF. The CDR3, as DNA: TGTGCCAGCAGCCGTCGGGGACTGATGAACACTGAAGCTTTCTTT. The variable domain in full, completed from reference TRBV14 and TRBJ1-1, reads EAGVTQFPSHSVIEKGQTVTLRCDPISGHDNLYWYRRVMGKEIKFLLHFVKESKQDESGMPNNRFLAERTGGTYSTLKVQPAELEDSGVYFCASSRRGLMNTEAFFGQGTRLTVV.

CDR3 sequence reads: CASSKGDSGSPNEQFF. CDR3 DNA: TGTGCCAGCAGCAAAGGTGATAGCGGGAGTCCAAATGAGCAGTTCTTC. V is TRBV21-1 and J is TRBJ2-1; the table's D call of TRBD2 was not tested on the DNA. TRBV21-1 is tagged as a pseudogene. The CDR3 is 16 amino acids.

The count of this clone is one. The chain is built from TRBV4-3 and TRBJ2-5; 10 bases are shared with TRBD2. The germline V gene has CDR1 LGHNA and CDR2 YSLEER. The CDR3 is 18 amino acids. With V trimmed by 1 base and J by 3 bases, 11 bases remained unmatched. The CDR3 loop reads CASSQVEMGLAGEETQYF. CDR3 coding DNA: TGCGCCAGCAGCCAAGTAGAGATGGGGCTAGCGGGAGAAGAGACCCAGTACTTC.

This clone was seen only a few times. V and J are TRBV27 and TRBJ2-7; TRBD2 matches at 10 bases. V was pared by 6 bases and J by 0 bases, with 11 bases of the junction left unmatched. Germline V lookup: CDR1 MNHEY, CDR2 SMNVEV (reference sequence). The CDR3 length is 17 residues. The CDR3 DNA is TGTGCCAGCAGACCCCAATGGACTAGCGGCAGCTCCTACGAGCAGTACTTC. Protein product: CASRPQWTSGSSYEQYF.

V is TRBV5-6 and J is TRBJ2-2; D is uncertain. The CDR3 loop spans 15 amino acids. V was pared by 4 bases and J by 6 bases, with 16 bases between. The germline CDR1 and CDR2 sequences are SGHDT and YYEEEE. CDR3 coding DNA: TGTGCCAGCAGCCCGGCGTGGAGTAACCCCGGGGAGCTGTTTTTT. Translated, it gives CASSPAWSNPGELFF.

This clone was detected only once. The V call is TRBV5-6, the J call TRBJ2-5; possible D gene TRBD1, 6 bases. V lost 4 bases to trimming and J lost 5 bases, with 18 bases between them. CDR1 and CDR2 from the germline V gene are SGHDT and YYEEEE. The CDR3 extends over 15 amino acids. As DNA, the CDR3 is TGTGCCAGCAGCACCTGGACATCGCAGGGGGAGACCCAGTACTTC. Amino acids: CASSTWTSQGETQYF.

CDR3 loop: CASSATGFGVSANEKLFF. The DNA of the CDR3 is TGTGCCAGCTCAGCGACGGGGTTTGGGGTCTCGGCTAATGAAAAACTGTTTTTT. V gene TRBV18 combines with J gene TRBJ1-4; D is undetermined. Deletions cut 5 bases from V and 3 bases from J, with 22 bases between. This CDR3 comprises 18 residues. Looked up from germline, CDR1 is KGHSH and CDR2 is LQKENI.